This T cell receptor (beta chain) appears in the sequencing data of a study of identical twins. Germline CDR1 and CDR2: SGHAT and FQDESV (reference sequence). This CDR3 is built from 16 residues. After removal of 0 bases from V and 1 base from J, the junction contained 5 bases not matched to a gene. TCRdb analysed the 5' RACE reads with MiXCR anew, one entry per CDR3 protein. The table shows approximately 890,000 distinct CDR3 sequences, with roughly an eighth occurring only once. The same sample was also studied in work on yellow fever vaccine responses in identical twins.

The chain is built from TRBV11-1 and TRBJ2-5; 7 bases are a match to TRBD2. The clonotype was recovered from a woman under 30 in good health. Sequencing was performed on PBMCs. CDR3 residues: CASSLASGGSQETQYF. The DNA for the CDR3 is TGTGCCAGCAGCTTAGCGTCGGGGGGAAGCCAAGAGACCCAGTACTTC.